This TCR beta chain was sequenced during a study of T cell repertoires in cytomegalovirus infection. Study at large: HLA-B-restricted CMV epitopes that are well studied were used alongside recently identified HLA-C-restricted ones. Through public TCR beta signatures, both CMV infection and matching HLA type were indicated. Study observations and caveats: HLA-C-restricted CMV clonotypes gave the most frequent clonotype in two of eight donors. Adding up the frequency of public TCR beta families identified people who carried CMV plus the relevant HLA.

With regard to this clonotype: Its antigen is not identified.

CDR1 is SEHNR and CDR2 is FQNEAQ in the germline V gene (reference sequence). CDR3 size: 16 residues. TCRdb redid the calling of the reads with MiXCR, one entry per CDR3 protein. The sample carries about 830,000 distinct CDR3 sequences, 32% recorded once. The chain links TRBV7-9 to TRBJ2-1, with TRBD1 as a possible D gene (5 bases). The receptor was isolated from a human donor in good health (CMV status not recorded). Some clones in this sample may be carry-over from other donors' samples. The material was cultured CD8+ T cells from PBMCs, obtained from culture after CMV antigen stimulation. The CDR3 DNA reads as TGTGATAGCAGCTTAGAAATTGGACACTCCTACAATGAGCAGTTCTTC. Its translation is CDSSLEIGHSYNEQFF.